These 27 T cell receptor beta chains came from one sample sequenced in a study of blood T cells in healthy people across ages. Primed by a sample-barcoded 5' primer and a J-beta primer mix, a second PCR proceeded for 7 to 11 cycles. TCRdb processed the 5' RACE reads anew with MiXCR; each CDR3 protein has one entry. The sample has some 1,000,000 distinct CDR3 sequences; about 25% are singletons. This sample was also put to use in a study of T cells of mothers and their children.

Sequencing was carried out using blood. The receptors shown here come from a girl aged 2-9 years in good health.

This chain connects TRBV4-2 to TRBJ2-5; TRBD1 matches at 7 bases. V shed 2 bases, J shed 11 bases, and the junction held 14 bases outside the gene matches. Germline CDR1 LGHNA, CDR2 YNFKEQ. The CDR3 sequence is 15 residues long. CDR3 coding DNA: TGTGCCAGCAGCCAACCCGACAGGGACGTTGGGGAGCAGTACTTC. It translates to CASSQPDRDVGEQYF.

There are a few counts of this clonotype. The V and J genes are TRBV28 and TRBJ2-5; 9 bases are shared with TRBD1. Trimming took 5 bases from V and 3 from J; bases not matched to a gene: 7. This CDR3 comprises 15 residues. Germline lookup yields CDR1 MDHEN and CDR2 SYDVKM. The CDR3 sequence is CASSVSRDREETQYF. DNA for the CDR3: TGTGCCAGCAGTGTCTCCCGGGACAGGGAAGAGACCCAGTACTTC.

This clonotype has a single count. The J gene is TRBJ1-4, the V gene TRBV20-1; D is uncertain. Trimming shortened V by 5 bases and J by 8 bases, and 9 bases separated the two germline ends. Germline V gene lookup returns CDR1 DFQATT and CDR2 SNEGSKA (reference sequence). CDR3 size: 11 residues. CDR3 residues: CSALNREKLFF. In DNA form, the CDR3 reads TGCAGTGCTCTCAACCGGGAAAAACTGTTTTTT.

V gene TRBV20-1 combines with J gene TRBJ2-1; D is possibly TRBD1 (7 bases). The DNA end favors TRBJ2-7, so the J call may be wrong. This CDR3 is 14 amino acids long. Germline lookup yields CDR1 DFQATT and CDR2 SNEGSKA (reference sequence). This chain's CDR3 is CSARPLQGGHEQYF. In DNA form, the CDR3 reads TGCAGTGCTAGACCCCTCCAGGGGGGCCACGAGCAGTACTTC.

The chain has TRBV20-1 and TRBJ2-1; 8 bases line up with TRBD2. CDR1 is DFQATT, CDR2 SNEGSKA, per germline (reference sequence). The CDR3 covers 13 residues. Unmatched junction bases numbered 5, after V lost 6 bases and J lost 4 bases. CDR3 region: CSAIAGPYNEQFF. CDR3 nucleotide sequence: TGCAGTGCAATAGCGGGGCCGTACAATGAGCAGTTCTTC.

The V gene is TRBV5-1, the J gene TRBJ2-7, with D tentatively TRBD1 or TRBD2 (5 bases each). The DNA end lines up better with TRBJ2-1; the J call may be wrong. From germline, CDR1 is SGHRS and CDR2 YFSETQ. The CDR3 extends over 15 amino acids. The CDR3 sequence is CASSFMGDPTNEQFF. For the CDR3, the DNA is TGCGCCAGCAGCTTTATGGGGGACCCCACCAATGAGCAGTTCTTC.

This clonotype showed up just a few times. The chain recombines TRBV5-6 with TRBJ2-2; D is unresolved. There are 13 residues in the CDR3. Trimming stripped 1 base from V and 4 bases from J, with 5 bases between. The germline V gene encodes CDR1 SGHDT and CDR2 YYEEEE. The CDR3 protein is CASSLSVTGELFF. The CDR3 DNA reads TGTGCCAGCAGCTTGAGTGTCACCGGGGAGCTGTTTTTT.

This chain uses TRBV20-1 with TRBJ2-7; TRBD2 aligns across 10 bases. The CDR3 is 15 residues long. Germline-derived CDR1 and CDR2 are DFQATT and SNEGSKA (reference sequence). Trimming took 0 bases from V and 3 from J; bases not matched to a gene: 5. CDR3 bases: TGCAGTGCTAGAGACCCGGGACTAGCGAGCTACGAGCAGTACTTC. Residues: CSARDPGLASYEQYF.

The rearrangement uses TRBV9 and TRBJ2-1; 7 bases are shared with TRBD2. The ends lost 2 bases at V and 4 bases at J; junction bases unmatched: 6. CDR1 is SGDLS and CDR2 is YYNGEE in the germline V gene. The CDR3 spans 15 residues. CDR3 DNA: TGTGCCAGCAGCGTTCGCGGGAGTGGGTACAATGAGCAGTTCTTC. The encoded protein is CASSVRGSGYNEQFF.

The V and J genes are TRBV6-2 or TRBV6-3 and TRBJ2-7; no clear D gene. Trimming stripped 6 bases from V and 2 bases from J, with 8 bases between. This CDR3 comprises 12 residues. Germline assignment: CDR1 MNHEY and CDR2 SVGEGT. The CDR3: CASSTDPYEQYF. CDR3 DNA sequence: TGTGCCAGCAGCACAGATCCCTACGAGCAGTACTTC.

This clonotype was counted only a few times. The CDR3 sequence is CASSQGVGSTEAFF. The CDR3 nucleotides are TGCGCCAGCAGCCAGGGCGTTGGCAGCACTGAAGCTTTCTTT. J is TRBJ1-1 and V is TRBV4-1; D is uncertain. Looked up from germline, CDR1 is MGHRA and CDR2 is YSYEKL. The CDR3 is made up of 14 amino acids. Between the trimmed V and J ends, which lost 3 bases and 4 bases, there was a span of 12 bases.

This chain connects TRBV5-1 to TRBJ2-7; the match to TRBD2 covers 12 bases. The V segment lost 3 bases and the J segment 5 bases; nucleotides outside the gene matches: 12. Per germline, CDR1 SGHRS and CDR2 YFSETQ. The CDR3 sequence is 17 residues long. CDR3 loop: CASSSRPTSGSLNEQYF. DNA for the CDR3: TGCGCCAGCAGCTCACGCCCGACTAGCGGGAGTCTCAACGAGCAGTACTTC. Full variable domain (outside the CDR3, taken from reference TRBV5-1 and TRBJ2-7): KAGVTQTPRYLIKTRGQQVTLSCSPISGHRSVSWYQQTPGQGLQFLFEYFSETQRNKGNFPGRFSGRQFSNSRSEMNVSTLELGDSALYLCASSSRPTSGSLNEQYFGPGTRLTVT.

The chain recombines TRBV4-2 with TRBJ2-7; perhaps TRBD2 as D (5 bases). V lost 4 bases and J lost 6, with 16 bases in between. CDR1 and CDR2 (germline): LGHNA, YNFKEQ. The CDR3 runs 14 residues. The CDR3 protein is CASSPRMGSSEQYF. The CDR3 DNA follows: TGTGCCAGCAGCCCCCGGATGGGGAGCAGCGAGCAGTACTTC.

Notes on this clonotype: One end of the junction is discordant with germline, which a read error may explain. This rearrangement joins TRBV25-1 to TRBJ2-3; TRBD2 might be the D (5 bases). Germline V lookup: CDR1 MGHDK, CDR2 SYGVNS. This CDR3 is built from 13 residues. As DNA, the CDR3 is TGTGCCACCTACGGGCCTAGCACAGATACGCAGTACTTT. Encoded protein: CATYGPSTDTQYF.

The chain carries TRBV12-3 or TRBV12-4 and TRBJ1-2; D unresolved. Trimming pared 5 bases from V and 8 bases from J, leaving 9 bases between. The CDR3 covers 11 residues. Here the CDR3 reads CASSTTGGYTF. The CDR3 coding sequence is TGTGCCAGCAGTACTACGGGGGGCTACACCTTC.

The chain links TRBV20-1 to TRBJ1-2, with D possibly TRBD1 on 5 matching bases. V shed 2 bases and J shed 5 bases, with 12 bases lying between them. There are 13 residues in the CDR3. Germline V gene lookup returns CDR1 DFQATT and CDR2 SNEGSKA (reference sequence). The CDR3 coding sequence is TGCAGTGCTAGAAGGGACGAGGGTTATGGCTACACCTTC. Protein sequence: CSARRDEGYGYTF.

This clonotype has just a few counts. V and J are TRBV9 and TRBJ2-5, with 8 bases lining up with TRBD2. The J call may be faulty, since TRBJ2-1 better matches the DNA end. Germline loops: CDR1 SGDLS, CDR2 YYNGEE. The CDR3 is 18 amino acids. CDR3 nucleotide sequence: TGTGCCAGCAGCTCCCGGAGGGTAGCGGGGACCATAAACAATGAGCAGTTCTTC. Translation: CASSSRRVAGTINNEQFF.

V gene TRBV9 combines with J gene TRBJ1-4, with D tentatively TRBD1 (6 bases). The germline gives CDR1 SGDLS, CDR2 YYNGEE. Deletions cut 4 bases from V and 6 bases from J, with 16 bases between. The CDR3 sequence is 15 residues long. The CDR3 sequence is CASSMTSGADEKLFF. The CDR3 DNA reads as TGTGCCAGCAGCATGACCTCAGGGGCGGATGAAAAACTGTTTTTT.

In this sample, this clonotype turned up a few times. J is TRBJ1-2 and V is TRBV12-3 or TRBV12-4, with D perhaps TRBD1 (6 bases). Trimming cost V 8 bases and J 8 bases, with 21 bases left between them. The CDR3 has 14 amino acids. The CDR3 DNA reads as TGTGCCAGCGGATACGGGGGCGACGTAGTAGGCTACACCTTC. As protein: CASGYGGDVVGYTF.

This clonotype was recorded at least ten times. At one boundary the junction diverges from the germline segment, which might be a read error. The gene calls are TRBV13 and TRBJ2-1; D is possibly TRBD2 (6 bases). Germline V gene data show CDR1 as PRHDT and CDR2 as FYEKMQ (reference sequence). The CDR3 is 13 residues long. The CDR3 sequence: CASSLGGINEQFF. CDR3 coding DNA: TGCGCCAGTAGCTTGGGCGGGATCAATGAGCAGTTCTTC. Looking up the rest from reference TRBV13 and TRBJ2-1 gives the full variable domain: AAGVIQSPRHLIKEKRETATLKCYPIPRHDTVYWYQQGPGQDPQFLISFYEKMQSDKGSIPDRFSAQQFSDYHSELNMSSLELGDSALYFCASSLGGINEQFFGPGTRLTVL.

The J gene is TRBJ2-1, the V gene TRBV5-1, with a possible D match to TRBD1 (5 bases). Between the trimmed V and J ends, which lost 4 bases and 7 bases, there was a span of 18 bases. Germline-derived CDR1 and CDR2 are SGHRS and YFSETQ. The CDR3 runs to 15 residues. As DNA, the CDR3 is TGCGCCAGCAGCGTCCAAGGGGTGAAGGAAAATGAGCAGTTCTTC. It translates to CASSVQGVKENEQFF.

V and J are TRBV4-3 and TRBJ2-1, with TRBD1 identical over 11 bases. The V gene end was trimmed by 0 bases and the J gene end by 4 bases; junction bases not matched to a gene: 2. The germline V gene encodes CDR1 LGHNA and CDR2 YSLEER. This CDR3 contains 16 residues. CDR3 sequence reads: CASSQDGTGGYNEQFF. CDR3 sequence (DNA): TGCGCCAGCAGCCAAGACGGGACAGGGGGTTACAATGAGCAGTTCTTC.

This clonotype was counted between two and nine times. This chain's CDR3 is CASSRRQGEKLFF. The CDR3 DNA follows: TGCGCCAGCAGCCGTCGACAGGGCGAAAAACTGTTTTTT. The gene calls are TRBV4-3 and TRBJ1-4; 7 nucleotides match TRBD1. Trimming took 4 bases from V and 8 from J; bases not matched to a gene: 4. Germline CDR1 and CDR2: LGHNA and YSLEER. This CDR3 is built from 13 residues.

This chain links TRBV11-2 with TRBJ2-5; 7 nucleotides match TRBD1. This CDR3 is built from 13 residues. CDR1 is SGHAT and CDR2 is FQNNGV in the germline V gene. V lost 4 bases, J lost 5 bases, and 4 bases stayed unmatched. The CDR3 is CASSSEGAETQYF. The DNA for the CDR3 is TGTGCCAGCAGCTCCGAGGGGGCGGAGACCCAGTACTTC.

The genes are TRBV6-6 and TRBJ2-5; a weak D match, TRBD2 (5 bases). Near its end, the DNA agrees better with TRBJ2-7, so the J call may be wrong. CDR3 size: 12 residues. Germline-derived CDR1 and CDR2 are MNHNY and SVGAGI (reference sequence). The CDR3 region has the DNA TGTGCCTGCCGGGGTCCCGACTACGAGCAGTACTTC. As protein: CACRGPDYEQYF.

In this sample, this clonotype turned up a few times. CDR3 bases: TGTGCCAGCAGCTTAGCGACAGGGTTGGGAAACATTCAGTACTTC. It encodes CASSLATGLGNIQYF. The J gene is TRBJ2-4, the V gene TRBV7-9; 7 bases fit TRBD1. This CDR3 has 15 amino acids. With V trimmed by 0 bases and J by 6 bases, 5 bases remained unmatched. CDR1 and CDR2 from the germline V gene are SEHNR and FQNEAQ (reference sequence).

A few counts support this clonotype. V is TRBV12-3 or TRBV12-4 and J is TRBJ2-1; D may match TRBD1 or TRBD2 (5 bases each). The CDR3 length is 14 residues. Trimming took off 3 bases at V and 2 bases at J, with 8 bases between the two ends. The DNA of the CDR3 is TGTGCCAGCAGTTTTTCGGGGCCCTACAATGAGCAGTTCTTC. It translates to CASSFSGPYNEQFF.